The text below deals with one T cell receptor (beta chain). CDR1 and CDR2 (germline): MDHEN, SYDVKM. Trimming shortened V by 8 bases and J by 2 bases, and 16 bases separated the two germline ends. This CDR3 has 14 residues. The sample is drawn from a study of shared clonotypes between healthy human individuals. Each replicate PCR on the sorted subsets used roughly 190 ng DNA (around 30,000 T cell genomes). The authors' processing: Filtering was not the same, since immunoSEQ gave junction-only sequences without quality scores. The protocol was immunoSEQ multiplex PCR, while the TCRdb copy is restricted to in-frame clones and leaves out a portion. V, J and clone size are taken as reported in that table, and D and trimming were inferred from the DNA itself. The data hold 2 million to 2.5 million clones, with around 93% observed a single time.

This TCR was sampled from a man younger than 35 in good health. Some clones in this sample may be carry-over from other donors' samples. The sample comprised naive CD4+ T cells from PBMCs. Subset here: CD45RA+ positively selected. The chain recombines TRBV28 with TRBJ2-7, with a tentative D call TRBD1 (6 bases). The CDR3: CASFGTSAPYEQYF. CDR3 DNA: TGTGCCAGCTTCGGGACATCGGCACCCTACGAGCAGTACTTC. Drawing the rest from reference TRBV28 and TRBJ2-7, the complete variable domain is DVKVTQSSRYLVKRTGEKVFLECVQDMDHENMFWYRQDPGLGLRLIYFSYDVKMKEKGDIPEGYSVSREKKERFSLILESASTNQTSMYLCASFGTSAPYEQYFGPGTRLTVT.